Below, 19 T cell receptor beta chains from the same sample are listed, as sequenced in a study of STAT5B mutations in CD4+ large granular lymphocyte leukemia. Produced via immunoSEQ multiplex PCR; TCRdb's table is partial and in-frame only. This sample has roughly 29,000 clones, with 65% to 80% found just once. The sequenced material came from CD4+ T cells from blood buffy coats. These receptors originate from a human donor in good health.

This chain joins TRBV6-6 and TRBJ1-6; D call uncertain. From germline, CDR1 is MNHNY and CDR2 SVGAGI (reference sequence). This CDR3 has 14 amino acids. V shed 6 bases and J shed 9 bases, with 15 bases lying between them. The CDR3 DNA follows: TGTGCCAGCAGGACTACAGCGGGAGGTTCACCCCTCCACTTT. Translation gives CASRTTAGGSPLHF.

This chain joins TRBV7-5 and TRBJ2-2; the DNA was not used to check the table's D call, TRBD1. TRBV7-5 is a recognized pseudogene. CDR3 length: 16 amino acids. The CDR3, as DNA: TGTGCCAGAAGCTTATCCCGGGACAGCCGGGGCGGGGAGCTGTTTTTT. Translating it yields CARSLSRDSRGGELFF.

There are a few counts of this clone. The chain recombines TRBV4-2 with TRBJ1-4; D might be TRBD1 (5 bases). This CDR3 has 14 residues. Trimming cost V 1 base and J 7 bases, with 10 bases left between them. The germline CDR1 and CDR2 sequences are LGHNA and YNFKEQ. The CDR3, as DNA: TGTGCCAGCAGCCAAGGTGGGGCTGGTGAAAAACTGTTTTTT. This encodes CASSQGGAGEKLFF.

The rearrangement uses TRBV28 and TRBJ2-7, with no clear D. The germline V gene encodes CDR1 MDHEN and CDR2 SYDVKM. CDR3 length: 13 residues. The V end lost 5 bases, the J end lost 2 bases, and 10 bases lay between the germline ends. CDR3 sequence: CASSPPRAYEQYV. The CDR3 bases are TGTGCCAGCAGTCCTCCCCGGGCCTACGAGCAGTACGTC.

The chain carries TRBV25-1 and TRBJ1-3, with unresolved D. This CDR3 region has 14 residues. Trimming pared 5 bases from V and 4 bases from J, leaving 12 bases between. The germline CDR1 and CDR2 sequences are MGHDK and SYGVNS. The CDR3 sequence is CASSPSAFGNTIYF. The CDR3 coding sequence is TGTGCCAGCAGTCCGTCGGCTTTCGGAAACACCATATATTTT. The variable domain in full, with the rest retrieved from reference TRBV25-1 and TRBJ1-3, is EADIYQTPRYLVIGTGKKITLECSQTMGHDKMYWYQQDPGMELHLIHYSYGVNSTEKGDLSSESTVSRIRTEHFPLTLESARPSHTSQYLCASSPSAFGNTIYFGEGSWLTVV.

The CDR3 here is CASSWGAYQPQHF. As DNA, the CDR3 is TGTGCCAGTAGTTGGGGGGCTTATCAGCCCCAGCATTTT. The rearrangement links TRBV19 to TRBJ1-5, with a tentative D call TRBD1 (6 bases). CDR1 and CDR2 from the germline V gene are LNHDA and SQIVND (reference sequence). V lost 5 bases and J 5 bases, leaving 10 bases between the germline ends. This CDR3 is built from 13 residues.

The chain uses TRBV7-2 and TRBJ2-2; D is unresolved. The germline CDR1 and CDR2 sequences are SGHTA and FQGNSA. Trimming removed 9 bases at V and 5 bases at J, with 13 bases between. CDR3 length: 13 residues. CDR3 sequence (DNA): TGTGCCAGTATCCGACTTTGGACCGGGGAGCTGTTTTTT. It yields the protein CASIRLWTGELFF. Full variable domain (outside the CDR3, taken from reference TRBV7-2 and TRBJ2-2): GAGVSQSPSNKVTEKGKDVELRCDPISGHTALYWYRQSLGQGLEFLIYFQGNSAPDKSGLPSDRFSAERTGGSVSTLTIQRTQQEDSAVYLCASIRLWTGELFFGEGSRLTVL.

V gene TRBV28 combines with J gene TRBJ1-5; D might be TRBD1 (5 bases). Trimming removed 1 base from V and 5 bases from J, with 21 bases in between. Per germline, CDR1 MDHEN and CDR2 SYDVKM. This CDR3 comprises 18 residues. The CDR3 protein is CASSLSPGMGSLDQPQHF. The CDR3 nucleotides are TGTGCCAGCAGTTTATCCCCAGGGATGGGCTCGCTGGATCAGCCCCAGCATTTT.

The chain employs TRBV28 and TRBJ2-5; unclear D gene. Germline CDR1 is MDHEN and CDR2 is SYDVKM. CDR3 size: 14 residues. V was trimmed by 5 bases and J by 4 bases, leaving 14 bases between them. The CDR3: CASSEVVNRETQYF. The CDR3 bases are TGTGCCAGCAGTGAGGTAGTCAACAGAGAGACCCAGTACTTC.

In its sample, this clone was seen a few times. The chain is built from TRBV19 and TRBJ1-5; D gene ambiguous. Trimming took 8 bases from V and 0 from J, leaving 8 bases between them. CDR1 LNHDA and CDR2 SQIVND come from the germline V gene (reference sequence). This CDR3 contains 13 residues. The CDR3 protein is CASAPGSNQPQHF. DNA of the CDR3: TGTGCCAGTGCCCCCGGTAGCAATCAGCCCCAGCATTTT.

This chain joins TRBV19 and TRBJ1-3; the D is unclear. V lost 4 bases, J lost 0 bases, and 10 bases lay in between. The CDR3 is 15 amino acids. Germline V CDR1 and CDR2: LNHDA, SQIVND (reference sequence). The CDR3 spells CASSTGISSGNTIYF. CDR3 sequence (DNA): TGTGCCAGTAGTACGGGGATAAGCTCTGGAAACACCATATATTTT.

This chain joins TRBV7-9 and TRBJ2-5; D is ambiguous. Germline V gives CDR1 SEHNR, CDR2 FQNEAQ (reference sequence). The CDR3 is 13 amino acids. The V end lost 3 bases, the J end lost 1 base, and 6 bases lay between the germline ends. The CDR3 DNA follows: TGTGCCAGCAGCTTCCCGGGCCAAGAGACCCAGTACTTC. It is translated as CASSFPGQETQYF.

V usage is TRBV28 and J usage is TRBJ1-2; D is undetermined. Germline-derived CDR1 and CDR2 are MDHEN and SYDVKM. Trimming took off 7 bases at V and 6 bases at J, with 12 bases between the two ends. CDR3 size: 12 residues. The CDR3 here is CASTQPTDGYTF. The CDR3 nucleotides are TGTGCCAGCACCCAACCCACGGATGGCTACACCTTC.

The chain combines TRBV28 with TRBJ1-1; 12 nucleotides line up with TRBD1. The J segment lost 4 bases and the V segment lost 2 bases, leaving 5 bases of the junction unmatched. This CDR3 contains 16 residues. In germline, CDR1 is MDHEN, CDR2 SYDVKM. The CDR3 bases are TGTGCCAGCAGTTTACCGGGACAGGGGGCGATCACTGAAGCTTTCTTT. It specifies CASSLPGQGAITEAFF.

The chain recombines TRBV11-2 with TRBJ1-3; D is perhaps TRBD1 (5 bases). The CDR3 consists of 15 residues. V lost 4 bases and J 0 bases, leaving 10 bases between the germline ends. Germline CDR1 SGHAT, CDR2 FQNNGV. The CDR3 protein is CASSWAGASGNTIYF. CDR3 DNA sequence: TGTGCCAGCAGCTGGGCCGGGGCCTCTGGAAACACCATATATTTT.

The chain links TRBV30 to TRBJ2-1, with D possibly being TRBD2 (6 bases). V lost 8 bases, J lost 8 bases, and 19 bases lay in between. Per the germline V gene, CDR1 is GTSNPN and CDR2 is SVGIG (reference sequence). The CDR3 length is 13 residues. The CDR3 DNA reads TGTGCCAGCCGTGGGAAGGGAGGATATGAGCAGTTCTTC. It translates to CASRGKGGYEQFF.

The chain combines TRBV29-1 with TRBJ2-5, with TRBD2 matching over 8 bases. With V trimmed by 7 bases and J by 5 bases, 9 bases remained unmatched. Germline V CDR1 and CDR2: SQVTM, ANQGSEA. CDR3 size: 13 residues. The CDR3 DNA is TGCAGCGCTCGGGAGGGCCTTGGGGAGACCCAGTACTTC. It encodes CSAREGLGETQYF.

The chain carries TRBV19 and TRBJ1-2, with TRBD1 as a possible D gene (6 bases). CDR1 and CDR2 from the germline V gene are LNHDA and SQIVND (reference sequence). This CDR3 contains 15 residues. Deletions cut 10 bases from V and 2 bases from J, with 20 bases between. CDR3 sequence: CATNRVPSLNYGYTF. For the CDR3, the DNA is TGTGCCACCAACAGGGTGCCTAGCTTGAACTATGGCTACACCTTC.

This clone was seen only a few times. V gene TRBV4-1 combines with J gene TRBJ2-7; 8 nucleotides align to TRBD2. Germline-derived CDR1 and CDR2 are MGHRA and YSYEKL. The CDR3 totals 14 residues. The ends lost 5 bases at V and 3 bases at J; junction bases unmatched: 6. The CDR3 region has the DNA TGCGCCAGCAGCACGCCGGGAGGGAACTACGAGCAGTACTTC. It encodes CASSTPGGNYEQYF.